This TCR beta chain is drawn from a study of cytotoxic CD8 clonotypes in ibrutinib-treated CLL. Turning to the study itself: Of the patients, about a dozen were relapsed/refractory, about 15 treatment-naive and 17 to 18 IGHV unmutated. Averaging across samples gave approximately 260,000 productive templates and fewer than 100,000 productive rearrangements. Whole-study results and caveats: Clonality measured at baseline exceeded age-matched healthy donors, tracking circulating CD8+ T-cell counts.

V dropped 5 bases and J dropped 7; count of bases not matched to a gene: 5. The CDR3 covers 14 residues. Germline V gene data show CDR1 as MNHNS and CDR2 as SASEGT. Method: immunoSEQ multiplex PCR; TCRdb's copy keeps in-frame clones and lacks some. Of 200,000 to 250,000 clones listed, 75% to 80% are singletons. As for this clone: What it binds is not known.

This material consisted of PBMCs, taken after 12 months of ibrutinib treatment. This TCR came from a human donor with chronic lymphocytic leukemia. This rearrangement joins TRBV6-1 to TRBJ2-4; TRBD1 matches at 10 bases. CDR3 loop: CASSRQGAGNIQYF. The DNA of the CDR3 is TGTGCCAGCAGTCGACAGGGGGCCGGGAACATTCAGTACTTC.